Sequencing of this T cell receptor (beta chain) was carried out in a study of blood T cell repertoires in COVID-19. Study as a whole: In each case, the material was cDNA or gDNA derived from T cells, B-cell-depleted T cells, or PBMCs.

Per the original data handling: Estimation of nucleated cell counts was performed using reference gene primer amplification. Only in-frame clones appear in the TCRdb table, and some are missing; sequencing was by immunoSEQ multiplex PCR. V and J calls and clone size come straight from that table; D and trimming were deduced from the DNA. There are 100,000 or so clones in the sample; 80% occur only once, and under 20% lies in the top ten. V lost 5 bases to trimming and J lost 0 bases, with 15 bases between them. This CDR3 region has 15 residues. CDR1 and CDR2 from the germline V gene are SGHRS and YFSETQ.

This receptor was taken from a human donor in a cohort sampled during active COVID-19. V gene TRBV5-1 combines with J gene TRBJ2-7, with a possible D match to TRBD1 (6 bases). What was sequenced was peripheral blood. CDR3: CASRLGQTNSYEQYF. In DNA, the CDR3 is TGCGCCAGCAGACTCGGACAGACGAACTCCTACGAGCAGTACTTC.